This TCR beta chain was sequenced during a study of vaccination and CD4 T cells after COVID-19 (dated by TCRdb to between 2021 and 2023). Broadly, across the study: Every convalescent patient had a positive nasal swab PCR test for SARS-CoV-2, with mild disease in nine patients and severe disease in one. The convalescent cohort comprised six males and four females, including two Hispanic individuals, seven Caucasians, two Asians and one multiracial person. Two doses of either the Pfizer-BioNTech BNT162b2 vaccine (n=8) or the Moderna mRNA-1273 vaccine (n=2) were administered to participants. Post-COVID blood samples from convalescent patients were collected a median of about 100 days after diagnosis, with a range of about 35 to 180 days. Post-vaccine blood samples were taken a median of approximately 76 days after the second vaccine dose, with a range of roughly 13 to 250 days. The cultures were stimulated with overlapping spike peptide pools from SARS-CoV-2 and from the common cold coronaviruses HCoV-NL63, HCoV-OC43 and HCoV-229E. Control cultures received a CEFX viral epitope pool as the positive control, an HIV-1 Nef peptide pool as the negative control, or no peptide. In more than eight COVID-19 convalescent patients and 4 infection-naive healthy vaccine recipients, researchers compared the spike-specific CD4+ TCR repertoire from before mRNA vaccination with the repertoire from after. Findings and caveats that apply to the study as a whole: Of the vaccine-specific clones in convalescent patients, 304 of 307, or nearly all, reacted only to SARS-CoV-2 spike and did not cross-react with common cold coronaviruses. Relatively few convalescent patients were included in the study, and early timepoints after natural infection were not analyzed. The median number of SARS-CoV-2-reactive clonotypes rose from about 23 after infection to a few dozen after vaccination, but the change was not significant. In convalescent patients, a median around 83% of post-vaccine SARS-CoV-2-reactive clones were detected only after vaccination, and vaccine-specific priming was suggested by this finding.

Of note for this clonotype: Its antigen is not yet known. No much larger clone is present one base from it, and per-base qualities are unavailable.

The label giving this sample's treatment or condition can be read as: 10-day PBMC culture with coronavirus spike peptide pools or control peptides (ViraFEST assay). The study used the ViraFEST assay, which expanded antigen-specific T cells with peptide pools and then identified expanded clonotypes by TCR sequencing. The convalescent patients' positive SARS-CoV-2 PCR tests were from March to December 2020, which was before the Alpha, Beta and Delta variants emerged in the United States. PBMCs were cultured at around 2.2 million per well in IMDM supplemented with approximately 4.7% human AB serum and about 9.5 IU/ml IL-2, with about 10 ug/ml peptide pools added. Half of the culture medium was replaced with fresh IL-2-containing medium on days 3 and 7. After about 10 days of culture, CD4+ T cells were isolated by negative selection using the EasySep CD4+ T cell isolation kit. Ficoll-Paque Plus gradient centrifugation was used to isolate PBMCs from whole blood, and the isolated PBMCs were then either used fresh or cryopreserved at -140C. Each culture condition was generally run in triplicate wells.

CDR1 and CDR2 (SGHTA, FQGNSA) derive from the germline V gene. Trimming takes 5 bases off V and 7 bases off J; junction bases not matched to a gene: 8. The CDR3, cysteine through phenylalanine, is 14 amino acids long. The sequence is cut down to CDR3 DNA, 42 bases in frame from base 1. To prepare the library, PCR was applied. TCR sequencing of DNA from cultured CD4+ T cells used the Oncomine TCR Beta short-read assay at the Johns Hopkins FTIC core. The QIAamp micro DNA kit was used to extract genomic DNA from the cultured CD4+ T cells. Oncomine TCR Beta libraries from cultured CD4+ T cells were pooled using unique dual indexes and sequenced on an Illumina iSeq 100. In the paper's pipeline: Non-productive sequences were removed, and CDR3s that did not start with C, did not end with F or W, or were shorter than 7 amino acids were discarded. Antigen-specific clonotypes were identified with the MANAFEST web application by comparing peptide-stimulated wells with reference and other culture wells. For a clone to be called positive, the clone needed an FDR below 0.05, an odds ratio above 5, and a productive frequency above 0.1% in at least two of three replicate wells. Clonotypes that were significantly expanded in both SARS-CoV-2 spike wells and at least one common cold coronavirus spike condition were defined as cross-reactive. CDR3 homology was assessed with Levenshtein distances (stringdist) and unrooted phylogenetic trees (ape) in R version 3.6.1. TCRdb's own reprocessing of the public reads used fastp at Q25 and MiXCR and kept productive beta chains. When rows share a CDR3 protein, they turn into one entry using the most common DNA and genes. For this entry, the V and J calls and clone size follow TCRdb and not the study's own pipeline. The sample has roughly 7,300 distinct CDR3 sequences on record, about 47% of them singletons. Roughly 35% of the sample rests with the top ten.

The source is a human donor who had recovered from COVID-19. Sequencing was carried out using CD4+ T cells from blood, cultured in vitro. Recombination connected TRBV7-2 to TRBJ2-5, and 9 bases in between align with TRBD1. CDR3 loop: CASSPGQGRGTQYF. The nucleotide sequence is given as TGTGCCAGCAGCCCGGGACAGGGTCGGGGGACCCAGTACTTC.